This TCR beta chain was observed in a study of blood T cell repertoires in COVID-19. Whole-study context: PBMCs, B-cell-depleted T cells, or T cells provided the cDNA or gDNA that made up the material.

Sequencing was performed with immunoSEQ multiplex PCR; in TCRdb, only in-frame clones are kept and a portion is missing. The sample shows about 280,000 clones, almost 85% of them seen only once. This clone was detected only a few times. Germline V gene data show CDR1 as SGDLS and CDR2 as YYNGEE. CDR3 length equals 15 residues. The V segment lost 4 bases and the J segment 6 bases; nucleotides outside the gene matches: 11. This chain connects TRBV9 to TRBJ1-1; the match to TRBD1 covers 8 bases. This receptor was obtained from a man aged 50 or older with active or convalescent COVID-19. The sequenced sample consisted of peripheral blood. The CDR3 coding sequence is TGTGCCAGCAGCCCCTGGACGACAGGGGAGGCTGAAGCTTTCTTT. Its protein product is CASSPWTTGEAEAFF.